The 19 T cell receptor beta chains reported below all come from one sample, sequenced in a study of T-cell memory formation after mild COVID-19. Each CDR3 protein gets one entry after TCRdb re-called the 5' RACE reads with MiXCR. The sample has about 190,000 distinct CDR3 sequences; around 18% are singletons. The sequenced sample was PBMCs or a T cell subset sorted from them (not recorded which). The receptors originated from an adult woman who had mild COVID-19 (a few samples of this study predate the infection). Cell type and time point are not known.

This clonotype showed up just a few times. V and J are TRBV12-3 or TRBV12-4 and TRBJ1-2; unclear D gene. This CDR3 has 12 amino acids. Trimming removed 5 bases from V and 5 bases from J, with 9 bases in between. Here the CDR3 reads CASSRRGYGYTF. DNA for the CDR3: TGTGCCAGCAGTCGACGAGGTTATGGCTACACCTTC.

CDR3: CASSCGTGGYSEQYF. The CDR3 DNA sequence: TGTGCCAGCAGCTGCGGGACAGGGGGTTACTCCGAGCAGTACTTC. The chain recombines TRBV5-4 with TRBJ2-7; 11 bases are shared with TRBD1. The CDR3 loop spans 15 amino acids. Germline CDR1 and CDR2: SGHNT and YYREEE (reference sequence). Germline trimming cut 3 bases from V and 6 bases from J; bases unmatched to any gene: 8.

The sample holds a few counts of this clonotype. This rearrangement joins TRBV27 to TRBJ1-1; 9 bases match TRBD1. The CDR3 loop spans 12 amino acids. CDR1 MNHEY and CDR2 SMNVEV come from the germline V gene (reference sequence). With 4 bases clipped from V and 8 bases from J, the junction kept 2 bases outside the gene matches. In nucleotides, the CDR3 is TGTGCCAGCAGTTCGACAGGGGGGGAAGCTTTCTTT. This encodes CASSSTGGEAFF.

The J gene is TRBJ1-2, the V gene TRBV7-9; 9 positions agree with TRBD1. Germline lookup yields CDR1 SEHNR and CDR2 FQNEAQ (reference sequence). After removal of 5 bases from V and 8 bases from J, the junction contained 6 bases not matched to a gene. The CDR3 has 13 residues. CDR3 bases: TGTGCCAGCAGCATCAGACAGGGGGACGGCTACACCTTC. Translating gives CASSIRQGDGYTF.

This clonotype appeared a few times. The rearrangement links TRBV10-3 to TRBJ1-2; D is undetermined. Trimming shortened V by 4 bases and J by 4 bases, and 13 bases separated the two germline ends. The V gene's germline CDR1 is ENHRY and CDR2 SYGVKD. CDR3 length: 14 residues. For the CDR3, the DNA is TGTGCCATCAGTGTATCTGGGAAGGGCTATGGCTACACCTTC. Translating gives CAISVSGKGYGYTF.

This clonotype was observed many times. The rearrangement joins TRBV30 to TRBJ1-3; no firm D call. Germline values: CDR1 GTSNPN, CDR2 SVGIG (reference sequence). Trimming left V 1 base short and J 0 bases short, with 10 bases between. The CDR3 spans 15 residues. The CDR3 DNA is TGTGCCTGGAGTGATGCAGGCAACTCTGGAAACACCATATATTTT. Translating it yields CAWSDAGNSGNTIYF.

This clonotype was detected only a few times. This chain links TRBV30 with TRBJ2-7; 10 bases are shared with TRBD1. CDR1 is GTSNPN, CDR2 SVGIG, per germline (reference sequence). Trimming removed 4 bases from V and 3 bases from J; junction bases left unmatched: 9. This CDR3 has 15 residues. CDR3 nucleotides: TGTGCCTGGAAAAATTTCGGGACAGGGGTCTACGAGCAGTACTTC. This encodes CAWKNFGTGVYEQYF.

The sample holds a few counts of this clonotype. The chain links TRBV7-9 to TRBJ2-7, with TRBD2 matching over 11 bases. CDR3 length equals 16 residues. V gave up 6 bases and J gave up 0 bases; unmatched junction bases: 7. The V gene's germline CDR1 is SEHNR and CDR2 FQNEAQ (reference sequence). The CDR3 region has the DNA TGTGCCAGCAGAGCGTCCGGGACTAGCGGCTCCTACGAGCAGTACTTC. Translated, it gives CASRASGTSGSYEQYF.

Only a few counts were recorded for this clonotype. The rearrangement uses TRBV30 and TRBJ2-1, with D possibly matching TRBD2 (6 bases). The V end was cut by 0 bases, the J end by 15 bases, with 12 bases between. The CDR3 contains 11 residues. The V gene's germline CDR1 is GTSNPN and CDR2 SVGIG (reference sequence). The CDR3 DNA reads as TGTGCCTGGAGTGTCCGCCTAGCGAGGTTCTTC. This sequence encodes CAWSVRLARFF.

This chain links TRBV7-6 with TRBJ2-6; TRBD2 matches 11 bases. The junction had 11 bases not matched to a gene; V was cut back by 1 base and J by 0 bases. The V gene's germline CDR1 is SGHVS and CDR2 FNYEAQ. This CDR3 spans 21 amino acids. The DNA of the CDR3 is TGTGCCAGCAGCTTAGAGAAGACTAGCGGGGAAATGACCTCTGGGGCCAACGTCCTGACTTTC. Encoded protein: CASSLEKTSGEMTSGANVLTF.

This clonotype has a handful of counts. The chain combines TRBV30 with TRBJ2-1, with D maybe TRBD2 (7 bases). CDR1 is GTSNPN and CDR2 is SVGIG in the germline V gene (reference sequence). V was pared by 7 bases and J by 6 bases, with 16 bases between. This CDR3 is built from 13 residues. CDR3 sequence reads: CAFLRGGINEQFF. CDR3 sequence (DNA): TGTGCCTTCTTGAGGGGGGGCATCAATGAGCAGTTCTTC.

This clonotype occurred a few times. V gene TRBV2 combines with J gene TRBJ1-1; D uncertain. The CDR3 loop spans 13 amino acids. V lost 3 bases and J lost 5, with 10 bases in between. The germline CDR1 and CDR2 sequences are SNHLY and FYNNEI. The CDR3, as DNA: TGTGCCAGCAGTGAGGAGGGAATGACTGAAGCTTTCTTT. Its protein is CASSEEGMTEAFF.

The rearrangement links TRBV2 to TRBJ1-2, with D possibly being TRBD1 (5 bases). V dropped 6 bases and J dropped 4 bases, with 9 bases sitting between them. This CDR3 comprises 12 residues. Germline values: CDR1 SNHLY, CDR2 FYNNEI. In DNA, the CDR3 is TGTGCCAGCAGAGGAGACAGCTATGGCTACACCTTC. Its protein is CASRGDSYGYTF.

This clonotype came up once. J is TRBJ2-7 and V is TRBV2, with a possible D match to TRBD1 (5 bases). The CDR3 has 15 residues. The V and J ends lost 4 bases and 7 bases respectively, with 20 bases between them. The V gene's germline CDR1 is SNHLY and CDR2 FYNNEI. The CDR3 here is CASSVETVDFGEQYF. The CDR3 DNA reads as TGTGCCAGCAGTGTCGAGACAGTCGACTTCGGTGAGCAGTACTTC.

The chain is built from TRBV7-8 and TRBJ2-5, with no clear D. Trimming took off 5 bases at V and 1 base at J, with 8 bases between the two ends. The CDR3 spans 13 residues. Germline CDR1 SGHVS, CDR2 FQNEAQ. The DNA of the CDR3 is TGTGCCAGCAGCCACAGCTCCCAAGAGACCCAGTACTTC. This gives the protein CASSHSSQETQYF.

This clonotype was picked up many times. This rearrangement joins TRBV11-2 to TRBJ2-1; D uncertain. The germline V gene encodes CDR1 SGHAT and CDR2 FQNNGV. V was clipped by 2 bases and J by 6 bases, with 11 bases between them. The CDR3 totals 14 residues. The DNA of the CDR3 is TGTGCCAGCAGCTTATCAGATATCAGCAATGAGCAGTTCTTC. Translating it yields CASSLSDISNEQFF.

This clonotype was seen only once. This chain links TRBV4-2 with TRBJ1-1; D not certain. The CDR3 has 15 amino acids. Trimming cost V 5 bases and J 5 bases, with 18 bases left between them. CDR1 LGHNA and CDR2 YNFKEQ come from the germline V gene. This chain's CDR3 is CASSLGTVGYTEAFF. CDR3 nucleotides: TGTGCCAGCAGCTTGGGCACCGTAGGGTATACTGAAGCTTTCTTT.

The rearrangement uses TRBV29-1 and TRBJ2-7; maybe TRBD2 (7 bases). CDR1 is SQVTM, CDR2 ANQGSEA, per germline. The CDR3 length is 13 residues. Trimming removed 1 base at V and 9 bases at J, with 16 bases between. The CDR3 protein is CSVEALGGRGQYF. For the CDR3, the DNA is TGCAGCGTTGAAGCCCTCGGGGGGCGCGGGCAGTACTTC.

This clonotype was found a few times. The genes are TRBV7-2 and TRBJ1-2; tentatively, D is TRBD1 (5 bases). In germline, CDR1 is SGHTA, CDR2 FQGNSA. CDR3 length: 15 amino acids. Trimming stripped 4 bases from V and 4 bases from J, with 16 bases between. CDR3: CASSSPQDSFYGYTF. The DNA of the CDR3 is TGTGCCAGCAGCTCTCCCCAAGACAGTTTCTATGGCTACACCTTC.